What follows describes a single TCR beta chain. Its cognate antigen is unknown. These data originate in a study of OX40 agonist ivuxolimab in advanced cancers. Study findings and constraints: Expanded clones were, on average, more numerous in CD8+ T cells than in CD4+. Circulating CD4+ and CD8+ T cells showed clonal expansion by week 6 at 0.1 to 3.0 mg/kg.

Generated by immunoSEQ multiplex PCR, the TCRdb table keeps only in-frame clones and is missing some. Among roughly 49,000 clones listed, under 90% were seen once. V was cut by 5 bases and J by 4 bases, with 8 bases left in between. The CDR3 consists of 13 residues. Germline loops: CDR1 SEHNR, CDR2 FQNEAQ (reference sequence). The clonotype was recovered from an adult with an advanced solid tumor such as melanoma, head and neck, liver or kidney cancer. This specimen was CD4+ or CD8+ T cells sorted from blood, taken in a trial of the OX40 agonist ivuxolimab. V is TRBV7-9 and J is TRBJ2-2; D remains ambiguous. In DNA, the CDR3 is TGTGCCAGCAGCAATGACCTCACCGGGGAGCTGTTTTTT. Protein product: CASSNDLTGELFF.